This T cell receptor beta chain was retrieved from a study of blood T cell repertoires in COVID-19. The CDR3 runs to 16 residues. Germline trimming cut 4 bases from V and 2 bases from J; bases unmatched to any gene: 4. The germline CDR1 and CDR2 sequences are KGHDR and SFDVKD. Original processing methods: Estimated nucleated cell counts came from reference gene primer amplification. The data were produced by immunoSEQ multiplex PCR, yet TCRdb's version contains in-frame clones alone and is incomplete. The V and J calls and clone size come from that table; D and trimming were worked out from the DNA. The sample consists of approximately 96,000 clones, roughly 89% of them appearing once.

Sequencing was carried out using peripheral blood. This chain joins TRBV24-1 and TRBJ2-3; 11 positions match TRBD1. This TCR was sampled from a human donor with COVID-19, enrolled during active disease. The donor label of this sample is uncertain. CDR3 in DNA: TGTGCCACCAGTGACGGACAGGGGGCCCACACAGATACGCAGTATTTT. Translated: CATSDGQGAHTDTQYF.